This section outlines one T cell receptor beta chain sequence together with its context. The data were taken from a study of blood T cell repertoires in COVID-19. For the study at large: Sites across the United States, Italy and Spain contributed samples from acute and convalescent COVID-19. T cells, B-cell-depleted T cells, or PBMCs provided the cDNA or gDNA that served as material.

The CDR3 sequence is 13 residues long. Under the authors' procedure: Counts of nucleated cells, estimated from reference gene primer amplification, were obtained. Sequencing was performed with immunoSEQ multiplex PCR; in TCRdb, only in-frame clones are kept and a portion is missing. V and J calls and clone size are those listed in that table; D and trimming were worked out from the DNA. This table holds over 150,000 clones, 60% to 85% found once. This TCR derives from a man between 65 and 85 years old with acute or convalescent COVID-19. The V gene is TRBV21-1, the J gene TRBJ2-7; the table assigns TRBD1, which was not confirmed against the DNA. TRBV21-1 is an annotated pseudogene. The sequencing sample was made of peripheral blood. The CDR3 coding sequence is TGTGCCAGCAGCAAAGCGACAGACCACGAGCAGTACTTC. Translation: CASSKATDHEQYF.